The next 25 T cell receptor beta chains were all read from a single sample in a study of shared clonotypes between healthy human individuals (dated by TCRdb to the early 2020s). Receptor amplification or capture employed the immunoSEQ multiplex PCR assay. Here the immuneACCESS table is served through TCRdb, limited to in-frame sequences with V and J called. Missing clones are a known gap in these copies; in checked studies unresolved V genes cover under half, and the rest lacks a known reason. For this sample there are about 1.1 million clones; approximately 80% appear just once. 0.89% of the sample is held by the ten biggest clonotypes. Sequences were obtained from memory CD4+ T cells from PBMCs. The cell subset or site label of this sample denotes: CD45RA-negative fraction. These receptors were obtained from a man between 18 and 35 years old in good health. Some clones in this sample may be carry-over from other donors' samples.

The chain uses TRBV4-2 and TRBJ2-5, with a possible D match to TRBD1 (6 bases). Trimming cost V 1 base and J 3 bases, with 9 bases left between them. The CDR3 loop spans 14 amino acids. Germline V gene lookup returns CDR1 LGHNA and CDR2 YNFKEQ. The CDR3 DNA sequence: TGTGCCAGCAGCCAAGTTGGGGGCGAAGAGACCCAGTACTTC. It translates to CASSQVGGEETQYF.

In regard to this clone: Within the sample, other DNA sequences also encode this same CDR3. CDR3 in DNA: TGTGCCAGCAGCCAAGGCCCCAGCTATGGCTACACCTTC. Translating gives CASSQGPSYGYTF. This rearrangement joins TRBV14 to TRBJ1-2, with D unresolved. V was pared by 1 base and J by 4 bases, with 7 bases between. Germline V CDR1 and CDR2: SGHDN, FVKESK. The CDR3 is 13 residues long. Filled out from reference TRBV14 and TRBJ1-2, the complete variable domain reads EAGVTQFPSHSVIEKGQTVTLRCDPISGHDNLYWYRRVMGKEIKFLLHFVKESKQDESGMPNNRFLAERTGGTYSTLKVQPAELEDSGVYFCASSQGPSYGYTFGSGTRLTVV.

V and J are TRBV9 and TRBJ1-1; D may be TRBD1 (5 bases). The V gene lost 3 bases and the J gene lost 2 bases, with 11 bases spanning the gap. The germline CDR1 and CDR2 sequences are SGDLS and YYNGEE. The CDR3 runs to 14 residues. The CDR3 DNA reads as TGTGCCAGCAGCGCAATGGGGGGAAACACTGAAGCTTTCTTT. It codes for CASSAMGGNTEAFF.

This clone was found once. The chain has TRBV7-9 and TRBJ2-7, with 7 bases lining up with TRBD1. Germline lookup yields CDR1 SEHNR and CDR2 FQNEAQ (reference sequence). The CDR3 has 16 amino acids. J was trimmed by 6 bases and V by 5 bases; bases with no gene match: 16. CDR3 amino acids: CASSPPMTGYTGEQYF. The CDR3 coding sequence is TGTGCCAGCAGCCCCCCCATGACAGGGTATACAGGCGAGCAGTACTTC. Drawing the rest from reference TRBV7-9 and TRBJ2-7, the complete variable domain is DTGVSQNPRHKITKRGQNVTFRCDPISEHNRLYWYRQTLGQGPEFLTYFQNEAQLEKSRLLSDRFSAERPKGSFSTLEIQRTEQGDSAMYLCASSPPMTGYTGEQYFGPGTRLTVT.

The CDR3 sequence: CASSLGYYGYTF. Here the CDR3 DNA reads TGTGCCAGCAGCTTGGGGTACTATGGCTACACCTTC. J is TRBJ1-2 and V is TRBV5-4; the D is unclear. The CDR3 is made up of 12 amino acids. The germline V gene has CDR1 SGHNT and CDR2 YYREEE (reference sequence). V was trimmed by 0 bases and J by 3 bases, leaving 3 bases between them.

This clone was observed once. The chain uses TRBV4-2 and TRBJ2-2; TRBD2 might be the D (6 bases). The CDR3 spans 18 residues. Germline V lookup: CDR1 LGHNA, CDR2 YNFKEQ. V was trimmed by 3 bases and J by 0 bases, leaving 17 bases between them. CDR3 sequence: CASSQFQGLATNTGELFF. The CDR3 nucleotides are TGTGCCAGCAGCCAGTTTCAGGGTCTAGCGACGAACACCGGGGAGCTGTTTTTT.

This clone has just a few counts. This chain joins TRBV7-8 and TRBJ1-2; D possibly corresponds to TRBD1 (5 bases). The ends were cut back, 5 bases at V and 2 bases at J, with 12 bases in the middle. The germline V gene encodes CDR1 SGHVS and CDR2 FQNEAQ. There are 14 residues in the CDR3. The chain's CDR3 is CASSPSRDNYGYTF. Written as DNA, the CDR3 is TGTGCCAGCAGCCCTTCCCGGGACAACTATGGCTACACCTTC.

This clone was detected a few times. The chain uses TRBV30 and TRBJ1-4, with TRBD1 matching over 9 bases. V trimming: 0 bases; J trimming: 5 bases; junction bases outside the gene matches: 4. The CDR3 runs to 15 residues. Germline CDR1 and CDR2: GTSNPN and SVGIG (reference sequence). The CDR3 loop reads CAWSVRGTGNEKLFF. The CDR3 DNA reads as TGTGCCTGGAGTGTACGGGGGACAGGGAATGAAAAACTGTTTTTT.

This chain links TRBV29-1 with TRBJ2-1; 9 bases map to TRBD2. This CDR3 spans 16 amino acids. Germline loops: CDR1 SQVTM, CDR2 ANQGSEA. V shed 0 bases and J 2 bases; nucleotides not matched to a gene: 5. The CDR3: CSVEDPGLAAYNEQFF. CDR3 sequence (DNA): TGCAGCGTTGAAGATCCGGGACTAGCCGCCTACAATGAGCAGTTCTTC.

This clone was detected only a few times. The CDR3 DNA is TGTGCCTGGGCGACGGCGGGAACTAATGAAAAACTGTTTTTT. Encoded protein: CAWATAGTNEKLFF. The rearrangement links TRBV30 to TRBJ1-4; no clear D gene. The germline V gene encodes CDR1 GTSNPN and CDR2 SVGIG (reference sequence). The CDR3 length is 14 residues. Trimming stripped 5 bases from V and 1 base from J, with 11 bases between.

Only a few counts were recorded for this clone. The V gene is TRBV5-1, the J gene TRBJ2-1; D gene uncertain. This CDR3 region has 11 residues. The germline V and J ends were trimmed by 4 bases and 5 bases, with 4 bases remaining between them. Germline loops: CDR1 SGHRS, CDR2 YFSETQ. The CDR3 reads CASSANNEQFF. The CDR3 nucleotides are TGCGCCAGCAGCGCCAACAATGAGCAGTTCTTC.

For the CDR3, the DNA is TGCGCCAGCAGCCAGCAACTAGCGGGAAGGTACGGGAATGAGCAGTTCTTC. It yields the protein CASSQQLAGRYGNEQFF. V usage is TRBV4-3 and J usage is TRBJ2-1; 10 bases match TRBD2. The CDR3 contains 17 residues. Trimming at V came to 3 bases and at J to 7 bases, leaving 12 bases not matched to a gene. Germline CDR1 LGHNA, CDR2 YSLEER.

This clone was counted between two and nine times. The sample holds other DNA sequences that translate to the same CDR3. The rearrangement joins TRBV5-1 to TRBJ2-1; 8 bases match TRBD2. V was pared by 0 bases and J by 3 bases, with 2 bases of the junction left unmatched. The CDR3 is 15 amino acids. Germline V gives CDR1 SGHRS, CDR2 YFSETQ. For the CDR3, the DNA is TGCGCCAGCAGCTTGGCGGGAGGGGGCTACAATGAGCAGTTCTTC. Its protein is CASSLAGGGYNEQFF.

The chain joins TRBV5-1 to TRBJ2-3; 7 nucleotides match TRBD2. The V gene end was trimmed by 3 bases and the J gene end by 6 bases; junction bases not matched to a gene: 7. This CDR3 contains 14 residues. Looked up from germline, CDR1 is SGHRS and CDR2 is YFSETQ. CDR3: CASSWSSGPDTQYF. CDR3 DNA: TGCGCCAGCAGCTGGTCTAGCGGCCCCGATACGCAGTATTTT.

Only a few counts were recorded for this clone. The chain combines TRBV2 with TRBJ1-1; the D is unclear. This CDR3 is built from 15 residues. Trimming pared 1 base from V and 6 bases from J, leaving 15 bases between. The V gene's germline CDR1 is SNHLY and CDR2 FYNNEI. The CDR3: CASSEGPLTFAEAFF. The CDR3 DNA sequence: TGTGCCAGCAGTGAAGGGCCATTAACTTTCGCTGAAGCTTTCTTT.

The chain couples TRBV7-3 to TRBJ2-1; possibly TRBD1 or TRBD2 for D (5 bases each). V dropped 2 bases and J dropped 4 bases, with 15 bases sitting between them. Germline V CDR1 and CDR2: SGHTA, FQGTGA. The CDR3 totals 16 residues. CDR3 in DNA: TGTGCCAGCAGCTTATCGGCAGGGAGAGGTTACAATGAGCAGTTCTTC. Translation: CASSLSAGRGYNEQFF.

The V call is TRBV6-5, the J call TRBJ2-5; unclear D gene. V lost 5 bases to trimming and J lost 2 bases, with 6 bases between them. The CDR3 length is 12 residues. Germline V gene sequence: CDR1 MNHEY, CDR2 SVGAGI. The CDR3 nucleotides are TGTGCCAGCAGTACCCCTCAAGAGACCCAGTACTTC. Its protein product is CASSTPQETQYF.

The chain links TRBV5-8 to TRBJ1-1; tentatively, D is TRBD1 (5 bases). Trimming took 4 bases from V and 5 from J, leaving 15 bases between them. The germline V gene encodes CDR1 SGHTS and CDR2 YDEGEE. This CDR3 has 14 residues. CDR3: CASSQKTVLTEAFF. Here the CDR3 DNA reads TGTGCCAGCAGCCAAAAGACAGTGCTTACTGAAGCTTTCTTT. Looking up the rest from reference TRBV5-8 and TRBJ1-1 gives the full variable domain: EAGVTQSPTHLIKTRGQQATLRCSPISGHTSVYWYQQALGLGLQFLLWYDEGEERNRGNFPPRFSGRQFPNYSSELNVNALELEDSALYLCASSQKTVLTEAFFGQGTRLTVV.

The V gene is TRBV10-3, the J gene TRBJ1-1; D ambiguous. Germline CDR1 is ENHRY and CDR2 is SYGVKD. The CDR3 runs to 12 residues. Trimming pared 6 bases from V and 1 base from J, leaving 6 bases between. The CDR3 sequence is CAISRENTEAFF. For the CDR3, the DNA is TGTGCCATCAGCCGGGAGAACACTGAAGCTTTCTTT.

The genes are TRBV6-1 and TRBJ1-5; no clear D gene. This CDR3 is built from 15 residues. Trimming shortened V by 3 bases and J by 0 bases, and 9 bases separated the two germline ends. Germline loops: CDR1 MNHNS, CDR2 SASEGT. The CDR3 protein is CASSEVSISNQPQHF. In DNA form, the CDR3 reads TGTGCCAGCAGTGAGGTATCCATTAGCAATCAGCCCCAGCATTTT.

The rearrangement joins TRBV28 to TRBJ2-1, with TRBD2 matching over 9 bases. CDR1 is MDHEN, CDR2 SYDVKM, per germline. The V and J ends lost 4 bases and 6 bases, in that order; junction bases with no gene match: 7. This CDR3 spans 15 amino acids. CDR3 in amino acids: CASSSLTTSGNEQFF. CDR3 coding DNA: TGTGCCAGCAGTTCCCTGACGACTAGCGGCAATGAGCAGTTCTTC.

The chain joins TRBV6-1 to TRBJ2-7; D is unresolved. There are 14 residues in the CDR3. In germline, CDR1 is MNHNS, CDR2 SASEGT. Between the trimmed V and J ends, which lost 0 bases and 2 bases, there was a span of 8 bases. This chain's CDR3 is CASSEAVLTYEQYF. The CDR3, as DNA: TGTGCCAGCAGTGAAGCAGTACTGACCTACGAGCAGTACTTC.

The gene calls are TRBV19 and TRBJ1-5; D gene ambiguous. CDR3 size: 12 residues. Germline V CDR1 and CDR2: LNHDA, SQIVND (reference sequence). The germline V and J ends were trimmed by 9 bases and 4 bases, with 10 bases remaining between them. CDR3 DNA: TGTGCCAGCCGGGAACGGAATCAGCCCCAGCATTTT. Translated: CASRERNQPQHF.

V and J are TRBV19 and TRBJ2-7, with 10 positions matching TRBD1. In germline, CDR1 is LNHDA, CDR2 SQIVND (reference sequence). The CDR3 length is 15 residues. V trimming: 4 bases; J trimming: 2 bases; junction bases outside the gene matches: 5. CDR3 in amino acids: CASSKGQGLTYEQYF. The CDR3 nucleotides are TGTGCCAGTAGTAAGGGACAGGGGCTAACCTACGAGCAGTACTTC.

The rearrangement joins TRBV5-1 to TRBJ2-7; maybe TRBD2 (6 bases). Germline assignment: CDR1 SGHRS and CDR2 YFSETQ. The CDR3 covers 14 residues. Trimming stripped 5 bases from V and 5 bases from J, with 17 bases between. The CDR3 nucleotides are TGCGCCAGCAGTGGCGGGGAATTAGTAAACGAGCAGTACTTC. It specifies CASSGGELVNEQYF.